This TCR beta chain was captured by sequencing in a study of shared clonotypes between healthy human individuals. Notes on the study in general: Estimated richness was generally greater in naive than memory subsets. Researchers sampled blood only, noting tissue repertoires likely differ. Across a handful of donors, naive CD4 shared roughly 5.2%, naive CD8 approximately 3.5%, memory CD4 roughly 2.3%, memory CD8 0.4% to 0.5%.

The CDR3 loop spans 12 amino acids. V lost 4 bases and J lost 0, with 4 bases in between. Germline CDR1 is MDHEN and CDR2 is SYDVKM. As to this clone: What it binds is not known. Given a much more abundant clone one base away, this may be a read error. Other DNA sequences in this sample translate to the same CDR3.

Each sorted subset replicate got 200 ng genomic DNA, 25,000 to 35,000 genomes. The method was immunoSEQ multiplex PCR; TCRdb's version includes in-frame clones alone and lacks a portion of them. The sample has about 1 million clones, around 74% seen once. The sample was memory CD4+ T cells sorted from blood. Subset meaning: CD45RA-negative fraction. The clonotype originates from a man between 18 and 35 years old in good health. The rearrangement uses TRBV28 and TRBJ2-7; no clear D gene. The chain's CDR3 is CASSSSSYEQYF. CDR3 sequence (DNA): TGTGCCAGCAGTTCCTCCTCCTACGAGCAGTACTTC.